These 15 T cell receptor beta chains were sequenced from one sample in a study of radiation and T cells in renal cell carcinoma. Specified time point: baseline pretreatment blood. Sample treatment: 15 Gy SBRT to primary tumor, nephrectomy 4 weeks later. The method was immunoSEQ multiplex PCR; TCRdb's version includes in-frame clones alone and lacks a portion of them. The sample has about 140,000 clones; around 78% are singletons. This material consisted of blood, taken from a patient whose treatment included radiotherapy and nephrectomy. The receptor set was obtained from a woman aged 45-59 years with renal cell carcinoma.

This clone has a handful of counts. The chain links TRBV4-3 to TRBJ1-2, with D perhaps matching TRBD1 (6 bases). V was shortened by 0 bases and J by 8 bases, with 10 bases between the two germline ends. From germline, CDR1 is LGHNA and CDR2 YSLEER. The length of the CDR3 is 13 residues. CDR3 sequence reads: CASSQDRGEGYTF. As DNA, the CDR3 is TGCGCCAGCAGCCAAGATAGGGGGGAAGGCTACACCTTC.

V gene TRBV7-2 combines with J gene TRBJ2-7; 8 nucleotides line up with TRBD2. The CDR3 length is 14 residues. CDR1 is SGHTA, CDR2 FQGNSA, per germline. The V and J ends lost 4 bases and 2 bases, in that order; junction bases with no gene match: 4. The CDR3 DNA is TGTGCCAGCAGCTCCGTAGCGGGGACCTACGAGCAGTACTTC. Translating it yields CASSSVAGTYEQYF.

CDR3 DNA sequence: TGTGCCAGCAGCCCATCGTGGGGCTCTAGGGAGCAGTACTTC. Its protein product is CASSPSWGSREQYF. This chain uses TRBV9 with TRBJ2-7; TRBD1 is a possible D gene (5 bases). This CDR3 has 14 residues. Germline V gene lookup returns CDR1 SGDLS and CDR2 YYNGEE. V lost 4 bases, J lost 7 bases, and 18 bases lay in between. Together with reference TRBV9 and TRBJ2-7, the CDR3 gives the full variable domain: DSGVTQTPKHLITATGQRVTLRCSPRSGDLSVYWYQQSLDQGLQFLIQYYNGEERAKGNILERFSAQQFPDLHSELNLSSLELGDSALYFCASSPSWGSREQYFGPGTRLTVT.

This clone turned up a few times. V gene TRBV29-1 combines with J gene TRBJ1-5, with unresolved D. Trimming removed 4 bases at V and 3 bases at J, with 13 bases between. CDR1 is SQVTM, CDR2 ANQGSEA, per germline. The CDR3 length is 14 residues. The CDR3 protein is CSVGEAEPNQPQHF. Here the CDR3 DNA reads TGCAGCGTTGGGGAGGCAGAACCCAATCAGCCCCAGCATTTT.

The chain has TRBV4-2 and TRBJ1-2, with a possible D match to TRBD1 (6 bases). V was cut by 0 bases and J by 4 bases, with 12 bases left in between. Germline values: CDR1 LGHNA, CDR2 YNFKEQ. The CDR3 is made up of 15 amino acids. DNA for the CDR3: TGTGCCAGCAGCCAAGATTATGGGGACATCTATGGCTACACCTTC. This sequence encodes CASSQDYGDIYGYTF.

The chain carries TRBV6-5 and TRBJ1-1, with D unresolved. Germline V lookup: CDR1 MNHEY, CDR2 SVGAGI. This CDR3 is 13 amino acids long. V lost 7 bases, J lost 0 bases, and 9 bases lay in between. DNA for the CDR3: TGTGCCAGCAACCCGACGGTGAACACTGAAGCTTTCTTT. It translates to CASNPTVNTEAFF.

The CDR3 sequence is CASSTQGTGELFF. Here the CDR3 DNA reads TGTGCCAGTAGTACCCAGGGGACCGGGGAGCTGTTTTTT. This chain links TRBV19 with TRBJ2-2, with a weak D call TRBD1 (6 bases). The CDR3 is made up of 13 amino acids. V was trimmed by 4 bases and J by 5 bases, leaving 8 bases between them. Germline V lookup: CDR1 LNHDA, CDR2 SQIVND (reference sequence).

V gene TRBV28 combines with J gene TRBJ1-1; no clear D. The germline V gene encodes CDR1 MDHEN and CDR2 SYDVKM. V lost 2 bases, J lost 12 bases, and 16 bases lay in between. The CDR3 covers 13 residues. The CDR3 DNA sequence: TGTGCCAGCAGTTTAGGAGGGCGAGAGATTCCTTTCTTT. Protein product: CASSLGGREIPFF.

The chain employs TRBV9 and TRBJ2-5, with D tentatively TRBD2 (6 bases). Trimming removed 4 bases from V and 3 bases from J, with 16 bases in between. Germline loops: CDR1 SGDLS, CDR2 YYNGEE. The CDR3 spans 15 residues. CDR3 amino acids: CASSFSGGGKETQYF. The CDR3 DNA follows: TGTGCCAGCAGCTTCTCCGGTGGGGGGAAAGAGACCCAGTACTTC.

The chain is built from TRBV11-3 and TRBJ2-1; D call uncertain. This CDR3 has 12 residues. Germline V gene data show CDR1 as SGHNT and CDR2 as YENEEA. Trimming took 0 bases from V and 5 from J, leaving 2 bases between them. DNA of the CDR3: TGTGCCAGCAGCTTAGATGACAATGAGCAGTTCTTC. As protein: CASSLDDNEQFF.

This clone was detected only a few times. The chain is built from TRBV11-2 and TRBJ2-7; D could derive from TRBD1 or TRBD2 (5 bases each). The CDR3 is 16 residues long. CDR1 is SGHAT and CDR2 is FQNNGV in the germline V gene. V was cut by 7 bases and J by 3 bases, with 22 bases left in between. CDR3 bases: TGTGCCAGCACCCCTATGCGGGCAGGGAACTTCTACGAGCAGTACTTC. Translation: CASTPMRAGNFYEQYF.

The CDR3 here is CASSLWGPNGYTF. DNA of the CDR3: TGTGCCAGCAGCTTGTGGGGGCCAAATGGCTACACCTTC. The V gene is TRBV5-6, the J gene TRBJ1-2; a possible D gene is TRBD1 (6 bases). V was cut by 1 base and J by 6 bases, with 10 bases left in between. The CDR3 is 13 residues long. Germline V gives CDR1 SGHDT, CDR2 YYEEEE.

This clone came up a few times. V is TRBV30 and J is TRBJ2-2; 8 bases map to TRBD1. CDR1 GTSNPN and CDR2 SVGIG come from the germline V gene (reference sequence). After removal of 6 bases from V and 4 bases from J, the junction contained 7 bases not matched to a gene. CDR3 length: 14 amino acids. Here the CDR3 DNA reads TGTGCCTGCTTACTTACAGGGGGCACCGGGGAGCTGTTTTTT. Encoded protein: CACLLTGGTGELFF.

Here the CDR3 DNA reads TGTGCCTGGAGCCAGGGGGACGGACAACAAGAGACCCAGTACTTC. Its protein product is CAWSQGDGQQETQYF. V gene TRBV30 combines with J gene TRBJ2-5; TRBD1 agrees at 7 bases. The CDR3 is 15 residues long. The V gene's germline CDR1 is GTSNPN and CDR2 SVGIG (reference sequence). Trimming cost V 3 bases and J 2 bases; bases outside gene matches: 9.

The chain joins TRBV5-1 to TRBJ1-5; D unresolved. The CDR3 totals 15 residues. Germline values: CDR1 SGHRS, CDR2 YFSETQ. Trimming shortened V by 0 bases and J by 2 bases, and 9 bases separated the two germline ends. As DNA, the CDR3 is TGCGCCAGCAGCTTGGGTCTTGAGGGCAATCAGCCCCAGCATTTT. This gives the protein CASSLGLEGNQPQHF.